This T cell receptor (beta chain) was identified during a study of blood T cells in healthy people across ages. Combining a sample-barcoded 5' primer with a J-beta primer mix, a second PCR ran for 7 to 11 cycles. TCRdb re-called the 5' RACE reads through MiXCR, storing one row per CDR3 protein. The sample shows some 700,000 distinct CDR3 sequences, 22% of them seen only once. Many counts were recorded for this clonotype. The sample comprised blood. The TCR originated in a man aged 70 or older in good health.

In nucleotides, the CDR3 is TGTGCCAGCAGCAATCCCTGCCTGGTATGGAACATTCAGTACTTC. Translated, it gives CASSNPCLVWNIQYF. The chain uses TRBV21-1 and TRBJ2-4; TRBD1, as called in the table, went unchecked against the DNA. TRBV21-1 is labeled a pseudogene. CDR3 length equals 15 residues.